This entry describes one TCR beta chain. This entry belongs to a study of T-cell memory formation after mild COVID-19. TCRdb called the 5' RACE reads again in MiXCR, with one record for every CDR3 protein. The sample shows about 470,000 distinct CDR3 sequences, around a quarter of them seen only once. Trimming cost V 4 bases and J 5 bases, with 9 bases left between them. Germline V lookup: CDR1 SGHTA, CDR2 FQGNSA. The CDR3 has 14 amino acids. This sequence originates from an adult woman who had mild COVID-19 (a few samples of this study predate the infection). Cell type and time point are not known. The chain uses TRBV7-2 and TRBJ1-6; D remains unclear. The source material was PBMCs or a T cell subset sorted from them (not recorded which). The CDR3 DNA follows: TGTGCCAGCAGCTCACATGGAGATAATTCACCCCTCCACTTT. It is translated as CASSSHGDNSPLHF.